This T cell receptor beta chain was captured in a study of blood T cell repertoires in COVID-19. Looked up from germline, CDR1 is LGHDT and CDR2 is YNNKEL (reference sequence). CDR3 length equals 14 residues. The V gene lost 3 bases and the J gene lost 7 bases, with 13 bases spanning the gap. Data came from immunoSEQ multiplex PCR; TCRdb stores just in-frame clones and leaves some out. This sample has under 150,000 clones; approximately 84% occur once, and the top ten carry roughly 1.8%. This clone was observed a few times. Sequenced: peripheral blood. The rearrangement joins TRBV3-1 (or the pseudogene TRBV3-2) to TRBJ2-1; D might be TRBD2 (6 bases). This TCR derives from a man between 65 and 85 years old with acute or convalescent COVID-19. CDR3 protein: CASSQRGGRNEQFF. The CDR3 DNA sequence: TGTGCCAGCAGCCAGCGGGGAGGAAGGAATGAGCAGTTCTTC.